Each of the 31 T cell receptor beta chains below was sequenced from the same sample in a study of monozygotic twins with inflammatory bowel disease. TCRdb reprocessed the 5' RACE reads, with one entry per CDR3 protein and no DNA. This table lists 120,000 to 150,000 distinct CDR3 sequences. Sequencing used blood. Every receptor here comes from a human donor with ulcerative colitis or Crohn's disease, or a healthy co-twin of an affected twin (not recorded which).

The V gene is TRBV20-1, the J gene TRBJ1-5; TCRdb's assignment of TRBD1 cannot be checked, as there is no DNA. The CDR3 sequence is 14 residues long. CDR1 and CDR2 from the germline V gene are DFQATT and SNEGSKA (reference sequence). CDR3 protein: CSGVQGDSNQPQHF.

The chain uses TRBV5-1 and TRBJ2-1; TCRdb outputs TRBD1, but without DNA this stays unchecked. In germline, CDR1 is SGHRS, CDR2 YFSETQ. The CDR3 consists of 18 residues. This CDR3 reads CASSLMDTGTGSYNEQFF.

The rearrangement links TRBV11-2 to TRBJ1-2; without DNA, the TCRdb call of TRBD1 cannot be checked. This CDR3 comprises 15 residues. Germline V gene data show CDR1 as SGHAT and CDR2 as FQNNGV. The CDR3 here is CASSPGGGGSYGYTF.

The CDR3 spells CASSSSRQGRNEQFF. The chain employs TRBV11-1 and TRBJ2-1; TCRdb returns TRBD1, unconfirmable since there is no DNA. This CDR3 has 15 residues. CDR1 and CDR2 from the germline V gene are SGHAT and FQDESV (reference sequence).

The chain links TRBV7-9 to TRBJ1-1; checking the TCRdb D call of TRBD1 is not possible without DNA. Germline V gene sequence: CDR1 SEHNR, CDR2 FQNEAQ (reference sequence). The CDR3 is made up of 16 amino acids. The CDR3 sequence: CASSQGQGSFNTEAFF.

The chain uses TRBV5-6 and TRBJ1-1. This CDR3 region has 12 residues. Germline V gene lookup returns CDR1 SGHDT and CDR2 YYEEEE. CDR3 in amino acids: CASSLSWTEAFF.

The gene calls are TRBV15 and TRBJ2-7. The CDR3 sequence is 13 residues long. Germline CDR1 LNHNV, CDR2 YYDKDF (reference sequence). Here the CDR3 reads CATSRDWEYEQYF.

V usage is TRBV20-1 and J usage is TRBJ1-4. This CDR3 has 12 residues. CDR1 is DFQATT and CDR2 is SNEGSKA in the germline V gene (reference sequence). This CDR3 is CSASGRNEKLFF.

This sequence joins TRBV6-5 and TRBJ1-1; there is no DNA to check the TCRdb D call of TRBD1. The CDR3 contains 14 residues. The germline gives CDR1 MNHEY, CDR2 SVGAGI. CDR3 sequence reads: CASSWRQGHPEAFF.

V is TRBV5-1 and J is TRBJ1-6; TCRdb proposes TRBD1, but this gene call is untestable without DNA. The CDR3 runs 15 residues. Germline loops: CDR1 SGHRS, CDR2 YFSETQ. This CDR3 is CASSVGTGVSSPLHF. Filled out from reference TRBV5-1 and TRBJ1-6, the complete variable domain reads KAGVTQTPRYLIKTRGQQVTLSCSPISGHRSVSWYQQTPGQGLQFLFEYFSETQRNKGNFPGRFSGRQFSNSRSEMNVSTLELGDSALYLCASSVGTGVSSPLHFGNGTRLTVT.

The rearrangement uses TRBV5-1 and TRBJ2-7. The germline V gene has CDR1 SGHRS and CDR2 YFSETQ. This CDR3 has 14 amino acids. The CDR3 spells CASSFSWSSYEQYF.

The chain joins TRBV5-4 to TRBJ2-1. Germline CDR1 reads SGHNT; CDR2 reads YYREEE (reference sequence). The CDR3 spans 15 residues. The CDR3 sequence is CASSLAGLGYNEQFF.

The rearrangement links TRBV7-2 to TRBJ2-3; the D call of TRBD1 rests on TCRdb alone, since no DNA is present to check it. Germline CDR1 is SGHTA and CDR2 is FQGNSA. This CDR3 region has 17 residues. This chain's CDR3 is CASSPIGTGTSTDTQYF.

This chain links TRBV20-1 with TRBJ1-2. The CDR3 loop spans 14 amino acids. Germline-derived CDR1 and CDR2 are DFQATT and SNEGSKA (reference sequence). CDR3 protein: CSARDAYGDYGYTF.

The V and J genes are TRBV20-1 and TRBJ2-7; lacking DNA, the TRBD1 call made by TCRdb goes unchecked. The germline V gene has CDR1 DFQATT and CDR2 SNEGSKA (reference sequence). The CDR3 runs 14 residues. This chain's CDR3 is CSARVRDSLYEQYF.

Here the CDR3 reads CASSTRQGAIGLKITGELFF. The chain employs TRBV5-1 and TRBJ2-2; there is no DNA to check the TCRdb D call of TRBD1. The length of the CDR3 is 20 residues. The germline V gene encodes CDR1 SGHRS and CDR2 YFSETQ.

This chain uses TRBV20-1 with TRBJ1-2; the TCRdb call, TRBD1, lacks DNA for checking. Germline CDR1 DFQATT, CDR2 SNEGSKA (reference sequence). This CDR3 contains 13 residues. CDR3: CSAKTGSSYGYTF.

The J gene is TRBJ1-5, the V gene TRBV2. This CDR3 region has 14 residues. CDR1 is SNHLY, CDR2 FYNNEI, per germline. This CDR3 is CASSVLGANQPQHF.

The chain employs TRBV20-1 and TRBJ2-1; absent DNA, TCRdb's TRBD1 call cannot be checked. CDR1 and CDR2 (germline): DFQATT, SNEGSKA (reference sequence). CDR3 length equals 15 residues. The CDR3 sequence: CSARRSSGGWNEQFF.

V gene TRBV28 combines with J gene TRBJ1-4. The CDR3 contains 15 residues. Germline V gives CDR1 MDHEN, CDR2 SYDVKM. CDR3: CASRGFWLNNEKLFF.

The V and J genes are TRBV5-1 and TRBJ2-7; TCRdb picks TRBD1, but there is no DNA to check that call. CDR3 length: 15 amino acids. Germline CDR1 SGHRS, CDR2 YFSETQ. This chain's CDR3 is CASSPLEGSKDEQYF.

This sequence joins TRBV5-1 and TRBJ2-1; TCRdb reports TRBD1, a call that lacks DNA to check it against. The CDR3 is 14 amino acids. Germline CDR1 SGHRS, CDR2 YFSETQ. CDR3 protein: CASGRGAVYNEQFF.

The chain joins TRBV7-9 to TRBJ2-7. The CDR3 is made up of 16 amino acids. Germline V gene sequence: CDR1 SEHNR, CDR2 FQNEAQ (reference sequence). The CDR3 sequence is CASSLLNGVIPYEQYF.

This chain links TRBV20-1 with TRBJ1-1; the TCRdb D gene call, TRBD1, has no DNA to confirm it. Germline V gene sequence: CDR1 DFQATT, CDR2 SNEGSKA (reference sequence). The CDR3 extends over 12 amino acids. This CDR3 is CSASRGTTEAFF.

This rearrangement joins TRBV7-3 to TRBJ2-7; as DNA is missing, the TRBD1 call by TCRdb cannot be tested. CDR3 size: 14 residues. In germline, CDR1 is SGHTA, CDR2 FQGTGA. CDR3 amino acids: CASSFDGTGYEQYF.

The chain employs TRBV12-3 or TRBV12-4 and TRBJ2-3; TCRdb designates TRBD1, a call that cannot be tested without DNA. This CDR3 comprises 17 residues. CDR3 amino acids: CASSLSTGPKFTDTQYF.

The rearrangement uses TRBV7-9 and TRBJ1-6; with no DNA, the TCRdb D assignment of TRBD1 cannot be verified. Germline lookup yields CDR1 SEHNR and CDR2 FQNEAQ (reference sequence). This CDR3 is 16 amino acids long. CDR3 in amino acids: CASSLKPGGAGSPLHF. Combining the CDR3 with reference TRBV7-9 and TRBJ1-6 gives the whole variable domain DTGVSQNPRHKITKRGQNVTFRCDPISEHNRLYWYRQTLGQGPEFLTYFQNEAQLEKSRLLSDRFSAERPKGSFSTLEIQRTEQGDSAMYLCASSLKPGGAGSPLHFGNGTRLTVT.

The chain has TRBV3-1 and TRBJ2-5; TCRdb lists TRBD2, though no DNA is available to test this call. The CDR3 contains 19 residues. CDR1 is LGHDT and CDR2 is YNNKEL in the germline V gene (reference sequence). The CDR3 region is CASSQDLRFLAGLKETQYF.

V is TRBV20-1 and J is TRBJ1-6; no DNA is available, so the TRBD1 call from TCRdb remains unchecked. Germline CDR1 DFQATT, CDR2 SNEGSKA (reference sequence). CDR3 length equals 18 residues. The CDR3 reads CSATLPGQGYSYNSPLHF.

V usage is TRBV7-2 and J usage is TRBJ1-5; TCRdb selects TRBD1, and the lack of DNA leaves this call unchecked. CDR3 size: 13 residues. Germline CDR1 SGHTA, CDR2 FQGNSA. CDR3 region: CASSKDRDQPQHF.

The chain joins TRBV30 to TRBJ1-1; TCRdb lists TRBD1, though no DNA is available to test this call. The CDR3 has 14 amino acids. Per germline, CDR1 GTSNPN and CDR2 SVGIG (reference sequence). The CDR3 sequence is CAWRVWGAGTEAFF.